This T cell receptor beta chain was documented in a study of response to subunit inactivated influenza vaccine. Each CDR3 protein is one row after TCRdb ran MiXCR on the RT-PCR reads. The sample lists 150,000 to 200,000 distinct CDR3 sequences, 10% to 15% occurring once. The CDR3 has 13 residues. Looked up from germline, CDR1 is DFQATT and CDR2 is SNEGSKA (reference sequence). J lost 4 bases, V lost 6 bases, and 5 bases had no gene match. These data were also reused for a study on T cells expressing NK-cell markers. This second study notes: In generating TCR beta cDNA, 5'RACE template switching with UMIs was used. These clonotypes also led the CD3+CD56-NKG2C+ fraction in several donors.

The clonotype was recovered from a man between 50 and 59 years old who received an inactivated influenza vaccine. The sequencing used CD8+ T cells sorted from PBMCs, collected 12 days after vaccination. The chain recombines TRBV20-1 with TRBJ2-7; 11 bases line up with TRBD2. CDR3 coding DNA: TGCAGTGCAGGGACTAGCGGCAGGTACGAGCAGTACTTC. Encoded protein: CSAGTSGRYEQYF.